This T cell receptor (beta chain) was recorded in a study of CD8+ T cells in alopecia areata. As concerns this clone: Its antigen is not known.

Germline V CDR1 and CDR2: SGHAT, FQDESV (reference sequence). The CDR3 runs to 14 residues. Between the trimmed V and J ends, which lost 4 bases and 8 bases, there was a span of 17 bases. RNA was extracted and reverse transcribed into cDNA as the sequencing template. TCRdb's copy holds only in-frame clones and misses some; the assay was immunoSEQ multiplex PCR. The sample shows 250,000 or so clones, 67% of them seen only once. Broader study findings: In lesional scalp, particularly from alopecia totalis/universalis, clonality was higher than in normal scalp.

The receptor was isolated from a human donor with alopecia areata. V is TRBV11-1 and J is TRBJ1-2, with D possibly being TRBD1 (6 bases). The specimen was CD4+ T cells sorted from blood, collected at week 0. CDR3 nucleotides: TGTGCCAGCAGCTCTCTCCCACAGGGTCACGGCTACACCTTC. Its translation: CASSSLPQGHGYTF.